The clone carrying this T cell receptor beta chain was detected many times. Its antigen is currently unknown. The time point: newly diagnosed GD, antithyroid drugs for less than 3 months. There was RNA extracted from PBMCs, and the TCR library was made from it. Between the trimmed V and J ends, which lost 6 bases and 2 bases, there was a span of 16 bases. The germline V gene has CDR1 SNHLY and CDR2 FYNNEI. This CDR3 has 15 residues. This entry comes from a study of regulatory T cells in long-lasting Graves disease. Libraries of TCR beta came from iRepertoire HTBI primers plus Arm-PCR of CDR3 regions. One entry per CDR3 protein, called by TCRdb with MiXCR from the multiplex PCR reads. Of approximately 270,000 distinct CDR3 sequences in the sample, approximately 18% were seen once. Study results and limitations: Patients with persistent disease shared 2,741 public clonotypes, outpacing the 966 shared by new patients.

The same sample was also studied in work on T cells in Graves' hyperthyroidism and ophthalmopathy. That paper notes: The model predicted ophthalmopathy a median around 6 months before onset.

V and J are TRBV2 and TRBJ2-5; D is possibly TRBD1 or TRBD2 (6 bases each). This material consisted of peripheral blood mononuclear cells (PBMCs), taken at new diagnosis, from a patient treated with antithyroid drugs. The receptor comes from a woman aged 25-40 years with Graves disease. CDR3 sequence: CASRRDRQVQETQYF. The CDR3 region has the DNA TGTGCCAGCAGGCGGGATCGACAGGTACAAGAGACCCAGTACTTC.